The 4 T cell receptor beta chains reported below all come from one sample, sequenced in a study of liver allograft versus peripheral blood T cells. About the study: Transplanted-liver and recipient peripheral blood T cell receptor repertoires were compared.

TCRdb used MiXCR to reprocess the reads, holding one entry per CDR3 protein. The sample has some 2,700 distinct CDR3 sequences, roughly 15% seen once. The source is a human patient who had a liver transplant. Some of these T cells may belong to the graft donor.

By share, this clonotype counts as medium-sized. The chain employs TRBV27 and TRBJ2-3; a possible D gene is TRBD1 (6 bases). Germline CDR1 and CDR2: MNHEY and SMNVEV (reference sequence). V was pared by 5 bases and J by 6 bases, with 12 bases between. This CDR3 is 13 amino acids long. The CDR3, as DNA: TGTGCCAGCAGTCTGGGGACACATGATACGCAGTATTTT. Translating it yields CASSLGTHDTQYF.

The rearrangement links TRBV11-1 to TRBJ1-6; 12 bases map to TRBD1. CDR3 length: 17 amino acids. With 3 bases clipped from V and 8 bases from J, the junction kept 8 bases outside the gene matches. Germline CDR1 reads SGHAT; CDR2 reads FQDESV (reference sequence). The CDR3 DNA reads TGTGCCAGCAGCTTCCCGGGACAGGGGGCTTGGGATTCACCCCTCCACTTT. Its translation is CASSFPGQGAWDSPLHF. Based on the CDR3 plus reference TRBV11-1 and TRBJ1-6, the full variable domain is EAEVAQSPRYKITEKSQAVAFWCDPISGHATLYWYRQILGQGPELLVQFQDESVVDDSQLPKDRFSAERLKGVDSTLKIQPAELGDSAMYLCASSFPGQGAWDSPLHFGNGTRLTVT.

This clonotype was found a few times. The rearrangement uses TRBV5-4 and TRBJ2-7; weak D call: TRBD2 (7 bases). CDR1 is SGHNT and CDR2 is YYREEE in the germline V gene (reference sequence). Trimming pared 7 bases from V and 1 base from J, leaving 12 bases between. The CDR3 spans 13 residues. This CDR3 reads CASGEGGSYEQYF. DNA for the CDR3: TGTGCCAGCGGGGAGGGGGGGTCCTACGAGCAGTACTTC.

This clonotype counts as medium-sized. The CDR3 here is CASSILPGYGYTF. CDR3 coding DNA: TGTGCCAGTAGTATACTACCCGGCTATGGCTACACCTTC. The chain links TRBV19 to TRBJ1-2; unclear D gene. This CDR3 is 13 amino acids long. V was clipped by 2 bases and J by 4 bases, with 8 bases between them. Germline-derived CDR1 and CDR2 are LNHDA and SQIVND (reference sequence).